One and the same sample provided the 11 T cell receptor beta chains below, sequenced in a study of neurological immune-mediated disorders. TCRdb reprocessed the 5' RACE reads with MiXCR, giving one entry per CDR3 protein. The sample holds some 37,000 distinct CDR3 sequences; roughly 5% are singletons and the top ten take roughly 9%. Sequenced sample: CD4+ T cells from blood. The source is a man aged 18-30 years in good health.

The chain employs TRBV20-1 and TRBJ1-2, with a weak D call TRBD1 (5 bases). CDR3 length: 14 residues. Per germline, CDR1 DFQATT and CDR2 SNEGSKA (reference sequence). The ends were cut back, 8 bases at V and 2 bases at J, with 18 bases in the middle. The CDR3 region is CSSNQAQGNYGYTF. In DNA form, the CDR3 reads TGCAGTTCGAACCAGGCGCAGGGCAACTATGGCTACACCTTC.

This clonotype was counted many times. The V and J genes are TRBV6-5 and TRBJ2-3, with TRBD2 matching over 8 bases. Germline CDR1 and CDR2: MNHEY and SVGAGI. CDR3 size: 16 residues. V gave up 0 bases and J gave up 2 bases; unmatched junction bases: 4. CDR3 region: CASSYSPGLDTDTQYF. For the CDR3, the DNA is TGTGCCAGCAGTTACTCACCGGGACTAGACACAGATACGCAGTATTTT.

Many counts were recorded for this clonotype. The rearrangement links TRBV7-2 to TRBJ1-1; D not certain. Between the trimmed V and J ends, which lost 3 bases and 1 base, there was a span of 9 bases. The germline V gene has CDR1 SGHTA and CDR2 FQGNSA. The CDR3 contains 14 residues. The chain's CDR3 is CASSFSGENTEAFF. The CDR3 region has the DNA TGTGCCAGCAGCTTCTCCGGTGAGAACACTGAAGCTTTCTTT.

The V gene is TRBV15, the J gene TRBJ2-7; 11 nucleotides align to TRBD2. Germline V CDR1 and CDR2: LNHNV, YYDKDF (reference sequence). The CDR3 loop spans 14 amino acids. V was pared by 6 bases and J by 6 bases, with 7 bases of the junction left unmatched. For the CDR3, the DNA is TGTGCCACCAGACGACTAGCGGGGAATCCCGAGCAGTACTTC. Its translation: CATRRLAGNPEQYF.

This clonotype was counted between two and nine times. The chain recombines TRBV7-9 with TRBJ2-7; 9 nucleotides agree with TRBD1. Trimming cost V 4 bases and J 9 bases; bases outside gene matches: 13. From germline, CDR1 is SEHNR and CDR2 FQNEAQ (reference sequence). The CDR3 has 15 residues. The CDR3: CASSYSGTGPSGQYF. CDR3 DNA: TGTGCCAGCAGCTACTCCGGGACAGGGCCTAGCGGGCAGTACTTC.

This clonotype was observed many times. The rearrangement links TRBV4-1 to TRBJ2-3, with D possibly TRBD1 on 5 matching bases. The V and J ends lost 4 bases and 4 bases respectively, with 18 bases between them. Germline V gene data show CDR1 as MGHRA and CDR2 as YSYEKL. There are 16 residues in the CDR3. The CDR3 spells CASSRGRARGSDTQYF. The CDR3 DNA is TGCGCCAGCAGCCGCGGCAGGGCCCGTGGGTCAGATACGCAGTATTTT.

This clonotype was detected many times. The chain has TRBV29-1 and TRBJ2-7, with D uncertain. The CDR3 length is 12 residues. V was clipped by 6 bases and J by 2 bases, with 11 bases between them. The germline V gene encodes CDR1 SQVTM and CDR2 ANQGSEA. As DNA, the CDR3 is TGCAGCGTGGCCTCGGCTACCTACGAGCAGTACTTC. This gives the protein CSVASATYEQYF.

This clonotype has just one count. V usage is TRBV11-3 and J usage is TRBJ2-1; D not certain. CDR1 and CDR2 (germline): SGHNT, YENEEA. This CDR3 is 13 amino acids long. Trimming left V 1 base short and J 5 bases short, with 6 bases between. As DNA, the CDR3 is TGTGCCAGCAGCTTAGGACGGGACAATGAGCAGTTCTTC. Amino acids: CASSLGRDNEQFF.

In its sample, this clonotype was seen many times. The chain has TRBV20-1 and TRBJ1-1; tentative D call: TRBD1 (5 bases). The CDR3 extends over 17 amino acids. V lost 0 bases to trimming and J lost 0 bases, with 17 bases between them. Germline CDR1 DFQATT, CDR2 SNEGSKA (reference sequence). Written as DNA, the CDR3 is TGCAGTGCTAGAGATCGGAAGGGGACGAACCTGAACACTGAAGCTTTCTTT. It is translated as CSARDRKGTNLNTEAFF.

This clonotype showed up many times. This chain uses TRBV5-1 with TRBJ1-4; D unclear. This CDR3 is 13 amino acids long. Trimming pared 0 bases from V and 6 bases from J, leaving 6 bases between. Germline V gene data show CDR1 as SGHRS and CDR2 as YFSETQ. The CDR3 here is CASSLASDEKLFF. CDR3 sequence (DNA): TGCGCCAGCAGCTTGGCCAGCGATGAAAAACTGTTTTTT.

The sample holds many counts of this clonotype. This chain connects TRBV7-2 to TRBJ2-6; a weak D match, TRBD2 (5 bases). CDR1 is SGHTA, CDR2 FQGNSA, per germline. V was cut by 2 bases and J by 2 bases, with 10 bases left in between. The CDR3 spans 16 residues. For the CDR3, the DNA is TGTGCCAGCAGCTTATCACGGGGTGCTGGGGCCAACGTCCTGACTTTC. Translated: CASSLSRGAGANVLTF.